This TCR beta chain stems from a study of OX40 agonist ivuxolimab in advanced cancers. Study findings and constraints: CD4+ and CD8+ blood T cells expanded clonally by week 6 at 0.1 to 3.0 mg/kg.

A note on this clone: The antigen is unknown.

It was autoimmune disease history or systemic immunosuppression that excluded patients. This table comes from immunoSEQ multiplex PCR, and its TCRdb copy is limited to in-frame clones, with some not included. In the table there are 20,000 to 25,000 clones, about 89% of which are singletons. This receptor was obtained from an adult with an advanced solid tumor such as melanoma, head and neck, liver or kidney cancer. The specimen was CD4+ or CD8+ T cells sorted from blood, collected in a trial of the OX40 agonist ivuxolimab.

The CDR3 bases are TGTGCCAGCAGCGCTAGCGGGGGGCTCCAAGAGACCCAGTACTTC. This gives the protein CASSASGGLQETQYF. This chain joins TRBV5-6 and TRBJ2-5; TRBD2 matches at 11 bases. CDR1 SGHDT and CDR2 YYEEEE come from the germline V gene. This CDR3 contains 15 residues. V lost 4 bases and J lost 1; bases outside the gene matches: 3.